Shown below are 8 T cell receptor beta chains from a single sample sequenced in a study of T cell responses to AZD1222 COVID-19 vaccine. Clones were sequenced by immunoSEQ multiplex PCR, and TCRdb holds only the in-frame ones, with some missing. This repertoire shows around 130,000 clones, around 90% found once; its top ten account for approximately 1.4%. The sequencing used peripheral blood, collected on day 0 of AZD1222 vaccination. These receptors came from an adult in good health.

This rearrangement joins TRBV28 to TRBJ1-6; tentative D call: TRBD1 (5 bases). V lost 2 bases and J lost 9, with 17 bases in between. Looked up from germline, CDR1 is MDHEN and CDR2 is SYDVKM. This CDR3 region has 16 residues. The CDR3 is CASSLVQVGEGSPLHF. DNA of the CDR3: TGTGCCAGCAGTTTAGTTCAAGTGGGGGAAGGTTCACCCCTCCACTTT.

The chain recombines TRBV5-1 with TRBJ2-1, with TRBD2 identical over 7 bases. V lost 3 bases to trimming and J lost 10 bases; unmatched junction nucleotides: 19. The V gene's germline CDR1 is SGHRS and CDR2 YFSETQ. The CDR3 is made up of 17 amino acids. The CDR3 nucleotides read TGCGCCAGCAGCTACTACTCCGGGACTGGGGGGGTAGGAGAGCAGTTCTTC. Translating gives CASSYYSGTGGVGEQFF.

The DNA for the CDR3 is TGTGCCAGTAGTCGTGACTACTCCTACGAGCAGTACTTC. It is translated as CASSRDYSYEQYF. V gene TRBV19 combines with J gene TRBJ2-7, with D maybe TRBD2 (5 bases). Germline-derived CDR1 and CDR2 are LNHDA and SQIVND (reference sequence). Trimming removed 5 bases from V and 0 bases from J, with 8 bases in between. The CDR3 is made up of 13 amino acids.

This clone was counted once. This chain uses TRBV7-2 with TRBJ2-5; unclear D gene. The CDR3 contains 16 residues. CDR1 SGHTA and CDR2 FQGNSA come from the germline V gene. V lost 8 bases and J 3 bases, leaving 22 bases between the germline ends. CDR3 amino acids: CASQPAGGGGKETQYF. Here the CDR3 DNA reads TGTGCCAGCCAGCCCGCTGGCGGCGGTGGAAAAGAGACCCAGTACTTC.

In its sample, this clone was seen a few times. The rearrangement joins TRBV9 to TRBJ1-6; 7 bases are a match to TRBD1. From germline, CDR1 is SGDLS and CDR2 YYNGEE. The V and J ends lost 4 bases and 4 bases, in that order; junction bases with no gene match: 2. This CDR3 comprises 14 residues. As DNA, the CDR3 is TGTGCCAGCAGCACGGGACAGTATAATTCACCCCTCCACTTT. Translated: CASSTGQYNSPLHF.

This chain joins TRBV7-2 and TRBJ1-1; no firm D call. Germline V gene sequence: CDR1 SGHTA, CDR2 FQGNSA. Trimming cost V 4 bases and J 5 bases, with 11 bases left between them. This CDR3 contains 13 residues. In DNA, the CDR3 is TGTGCCAGCAGCTGGACTCGGGGAACTGAAGCTTTCTTT. The encoded protein is CASSWTRGTEAFF.

The rearrangement joins TRBV10-3 to TRBJ2-5; 8 nucleotides align to TRBD2. This CDR3 contains 14 residues. In germline, CDR1 is ENHRY, CDR2 SYGVKD. Trimming at V came to 8 bases and at J to 5 bases, leaving 10 bases not matched to a gene. The CDR3 DNA follows: TGTGCCATCTCCGGGGGGGCGGGAAAGGAGACCCAGTACTTC. Residues: CAISGGAGKETQYF.

This chain connects TRBV4-1 to TRBJ1-3; the D gene is possibly TRBD1 (5 bases). V dropped 5 bases and J dropped 3 bases, with 17 bases sitting between them. The germline CDR1 and CDR2 sequences are MGHRA and YSYEKL. The CDR3 spans 16 residues. CDR3 in amino acids: CASSAGDMTVGNTIYF. CDR3 nucleotide sequence: TGCGCCAGCAGCGCGGGGGATATGACTGTTGGAAACACCATATATTTT.